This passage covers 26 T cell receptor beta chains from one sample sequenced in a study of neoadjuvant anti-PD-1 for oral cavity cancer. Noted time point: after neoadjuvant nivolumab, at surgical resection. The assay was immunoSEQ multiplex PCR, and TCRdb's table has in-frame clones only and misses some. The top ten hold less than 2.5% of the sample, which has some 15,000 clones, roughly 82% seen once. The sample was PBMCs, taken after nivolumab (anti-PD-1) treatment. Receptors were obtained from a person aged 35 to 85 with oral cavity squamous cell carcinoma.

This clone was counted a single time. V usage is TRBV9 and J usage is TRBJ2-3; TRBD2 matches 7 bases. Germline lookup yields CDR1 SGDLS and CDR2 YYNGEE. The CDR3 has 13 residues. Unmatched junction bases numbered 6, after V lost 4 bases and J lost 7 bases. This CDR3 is CASSPPREYTQYF. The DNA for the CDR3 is TGTGCCAGCAGCCCCCCGCGGGAGTATACGCAGTATTTT. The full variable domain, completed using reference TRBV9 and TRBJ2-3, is DSGVTQTPKHLITATGQRVTLRCSPRSGDLSVYWYQQSLDQGLQFLIQYYNGEERAKGNILERFSAQQFPDLHSELNLSSLELGDSALYFCASSPPREYTQYFGPGTRLTVL.

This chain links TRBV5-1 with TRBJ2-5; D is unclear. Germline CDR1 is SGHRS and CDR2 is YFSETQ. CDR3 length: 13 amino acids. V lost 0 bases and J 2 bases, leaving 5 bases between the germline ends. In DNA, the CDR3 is TGCGCCAGCAGCTTGGAACAGCAAGAGACCCAGTACTTC. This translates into CASSLEQQETQYF. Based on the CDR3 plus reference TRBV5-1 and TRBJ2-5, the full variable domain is KAGVTQTPRYLIKTRGQQVTLSCSPISGHRSVSWYQQTPGQGLQFLFEYFSETQRNKGNFPGRFSGRQFSNSRSEMNVSTLELGDSALYLCASSLEQQETQYFGPGTRLLVL.

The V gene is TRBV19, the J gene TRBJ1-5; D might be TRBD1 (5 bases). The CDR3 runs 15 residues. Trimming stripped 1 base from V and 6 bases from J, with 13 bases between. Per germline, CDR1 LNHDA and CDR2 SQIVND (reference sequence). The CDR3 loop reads CASSIVEGVGQPQHF. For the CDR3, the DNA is TGTGCCAGTAGTATAGTCGAAGGGGTAGGTCAGCCCCAGCATTTT.

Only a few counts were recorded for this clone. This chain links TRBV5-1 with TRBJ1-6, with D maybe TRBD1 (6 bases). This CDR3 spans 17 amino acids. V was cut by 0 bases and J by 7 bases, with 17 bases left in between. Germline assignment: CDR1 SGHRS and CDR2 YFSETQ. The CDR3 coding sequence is TGCGCCAGCAGCTTGGACGGAGGGGGGCCGAGAAATTCACCCCTCCACTTT. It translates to CASSLDGGGPRNSPLHF.

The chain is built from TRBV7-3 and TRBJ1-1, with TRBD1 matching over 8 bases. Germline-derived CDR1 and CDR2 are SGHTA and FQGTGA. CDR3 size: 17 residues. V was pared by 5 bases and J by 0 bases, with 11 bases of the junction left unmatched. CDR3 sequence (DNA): TGTGCCAGCAGCCCCAGGGGGCGGAGTAATTTGAACACTGAAGCTTTCTTT. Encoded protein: CASSPRGRSNLNTEAFF.

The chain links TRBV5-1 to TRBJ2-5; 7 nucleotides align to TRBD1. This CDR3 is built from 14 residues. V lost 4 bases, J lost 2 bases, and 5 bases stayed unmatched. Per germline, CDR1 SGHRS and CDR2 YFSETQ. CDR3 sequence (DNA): TGCGCCAGCAGCACGGGACAGACTCAAGAGACCCAGTACTTC. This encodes CASSTGQTQETQYF.

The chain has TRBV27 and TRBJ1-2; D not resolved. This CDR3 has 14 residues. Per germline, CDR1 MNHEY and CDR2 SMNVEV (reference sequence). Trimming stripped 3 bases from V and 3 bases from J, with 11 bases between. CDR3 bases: TGTGCCAGCAGTTTTAACGGAGGAGACTATGGCTACACCTTC. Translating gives CASSFNGGDYGYTF.

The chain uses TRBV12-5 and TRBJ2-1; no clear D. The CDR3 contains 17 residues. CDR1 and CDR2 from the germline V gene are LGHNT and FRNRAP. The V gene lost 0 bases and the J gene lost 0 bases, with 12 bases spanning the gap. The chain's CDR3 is CASGLVLMTRSYNEQFF. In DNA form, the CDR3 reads TGTGCTAGTGGTTTGGTACTGATGACTCGCTCCTACAATGAGCAGTTCTTC.

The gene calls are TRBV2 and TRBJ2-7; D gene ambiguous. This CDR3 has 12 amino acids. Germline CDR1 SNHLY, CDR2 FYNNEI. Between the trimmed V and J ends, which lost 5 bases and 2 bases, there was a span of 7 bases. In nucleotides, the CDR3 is TGTGCCAGCAGTCCCGACCCCTACGAGCAGTACTTC. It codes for CASSPDPYEQYF.

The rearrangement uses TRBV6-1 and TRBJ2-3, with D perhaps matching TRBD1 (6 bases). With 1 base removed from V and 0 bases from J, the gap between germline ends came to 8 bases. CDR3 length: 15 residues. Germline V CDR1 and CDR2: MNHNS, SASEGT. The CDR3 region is CASSEVGQSTDTQYF. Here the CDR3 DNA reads TGTGCCAGCAGTGAAGTAGGACAGAGCACAGATACGCAGTATTTT.

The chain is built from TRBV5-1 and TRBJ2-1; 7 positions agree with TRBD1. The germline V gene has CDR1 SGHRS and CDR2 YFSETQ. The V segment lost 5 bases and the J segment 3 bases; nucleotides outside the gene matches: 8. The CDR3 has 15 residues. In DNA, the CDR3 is TGCGCCAGCAGTCGAGACGGGACAGTCTACAATGAGCAGTTCTTC. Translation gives CASSRDGTVYNEQFF.

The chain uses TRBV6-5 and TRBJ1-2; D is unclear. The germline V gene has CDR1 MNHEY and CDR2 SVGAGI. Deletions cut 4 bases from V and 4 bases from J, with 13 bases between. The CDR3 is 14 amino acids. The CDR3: CASSLAMGAYGYTF. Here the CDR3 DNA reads TGTGCCAGCAGTTTGGCGATGGGAGCCTATGGCTACACCTTC.

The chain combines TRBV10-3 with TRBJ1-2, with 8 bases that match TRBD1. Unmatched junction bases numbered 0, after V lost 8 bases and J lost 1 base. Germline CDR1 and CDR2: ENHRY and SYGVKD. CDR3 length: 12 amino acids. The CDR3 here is CAIGQGNYGYTF. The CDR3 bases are TGTGCCATCGGACAGGGTAACTATGGCTACACCTTC.

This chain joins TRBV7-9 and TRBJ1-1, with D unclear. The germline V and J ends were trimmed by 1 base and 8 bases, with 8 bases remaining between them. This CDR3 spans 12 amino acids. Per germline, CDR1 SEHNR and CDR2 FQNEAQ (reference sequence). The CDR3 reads CASSLEGREAFF. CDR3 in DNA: TGTGCCAGCAGCTTAGAGGGCAGGGAAGCTTTCTTT. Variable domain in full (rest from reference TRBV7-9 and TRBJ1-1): DTGVSQNPRHKITKRGQNVTFRCDPISEHNRLYWYRQTLGQGPEFLTYFQNEAQLEKSRLLSDRFSAERPKGSFSTLEIQRTEQGDSAMYLCASSLEGREAFFGQGTRLTVV.

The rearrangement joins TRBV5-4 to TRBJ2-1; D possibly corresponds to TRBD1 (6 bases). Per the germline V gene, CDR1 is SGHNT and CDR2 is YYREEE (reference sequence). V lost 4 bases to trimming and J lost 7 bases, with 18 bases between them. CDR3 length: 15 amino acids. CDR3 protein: CASSVRDKSGNEQFF. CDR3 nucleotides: TGTGCCAGCAGCGTCCGGGACAAAAGTGGAAATGAGCAGTTCTTC.

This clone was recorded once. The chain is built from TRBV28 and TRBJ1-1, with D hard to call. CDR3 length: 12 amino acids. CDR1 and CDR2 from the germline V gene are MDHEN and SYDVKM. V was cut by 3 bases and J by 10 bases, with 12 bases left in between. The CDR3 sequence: CASSFPKAVAFF. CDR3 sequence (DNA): TGTGCCAGCAGTTTCCCCAAAGCGGTAGCTTTCTTT.

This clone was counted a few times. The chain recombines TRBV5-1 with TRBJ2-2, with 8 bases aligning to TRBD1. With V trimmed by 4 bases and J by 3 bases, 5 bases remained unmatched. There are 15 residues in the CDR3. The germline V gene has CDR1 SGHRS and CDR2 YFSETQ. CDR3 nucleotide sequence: TGCGCCAGCAGCACACGACAGGGGTACACCGGGGAGCTGTTTTTT. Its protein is CASSTRQGYTGELFF.

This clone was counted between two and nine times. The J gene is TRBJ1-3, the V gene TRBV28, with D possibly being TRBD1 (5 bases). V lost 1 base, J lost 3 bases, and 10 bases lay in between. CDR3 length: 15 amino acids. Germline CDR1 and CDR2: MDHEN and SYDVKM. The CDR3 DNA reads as TGTGCCAGCAGTTTATCAGGGTTCGTTGGAAACACCATATATTTT. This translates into CASSLSGFVGNTIYF.

CDR3 bases: TGTGCCAGCAGCGTAGAACCGGGGCAGGGCAGCTCCTATAATTCACCCCTCCACTTT. Amino acids: CASSVEPGQGSSYNSPLHF. The V call is TRBV9, the J call TRBJ1-6, with D perhaps TRBD1 (5 bases). The length of the CDR3 is 19 residues. The V and J ends lost 0 bases and 0 bases respectively, with 16 bases between them. Germline loops: CDR1 SGDLS, CDR2 YYNGEE. Combining the CDR3 with reference TRBV9 and TRBJ1-6 gives the whole variable domain DSGVTQTPKHLITATGQRVTLRCSPRSGDLSVYWYQQSLDQGLQFLIQYYNGEERAKGNILERFSAQQFPDLHSELNLSSLELGDSALYFCASSVEPGQGSSYNSPLHFGNGTRLTVT.

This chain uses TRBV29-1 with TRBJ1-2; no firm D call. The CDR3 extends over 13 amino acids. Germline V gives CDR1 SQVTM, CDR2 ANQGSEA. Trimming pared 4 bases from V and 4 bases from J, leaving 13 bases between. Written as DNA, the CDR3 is TGCAGCGTTGTTGAGGGCATTAGCTATGGCTACACCTTC. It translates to CSVVEGISYGYTF. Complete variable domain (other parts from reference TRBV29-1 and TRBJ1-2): SAVISQKPSRDICQRGTSLTIQCQVDSQVTMMFWYRQQPGQSLTLIATANQGSEATYESGFVIDKFPISRPNLTFSTLTVSNMSPEDSSIYLCSVVEGISYGYTFGSGTRLTVV.

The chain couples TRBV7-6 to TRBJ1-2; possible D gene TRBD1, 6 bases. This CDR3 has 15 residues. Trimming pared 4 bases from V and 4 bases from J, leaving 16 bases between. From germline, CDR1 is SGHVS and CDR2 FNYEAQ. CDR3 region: CASSSIRGQSYGYTF. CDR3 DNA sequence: TGTGCCAGCAGCTCGATCCGAGGACAGAGCTATGGCTACACCTTC.

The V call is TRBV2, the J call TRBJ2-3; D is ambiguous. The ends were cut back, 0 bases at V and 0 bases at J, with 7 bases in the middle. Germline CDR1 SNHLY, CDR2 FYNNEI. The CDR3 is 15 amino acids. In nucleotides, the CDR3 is TGTGCCAGCAGTGAAGCACTGACTAGCACAGATACGCAGTATTTT. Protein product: CASSEALTSTDTQYF.

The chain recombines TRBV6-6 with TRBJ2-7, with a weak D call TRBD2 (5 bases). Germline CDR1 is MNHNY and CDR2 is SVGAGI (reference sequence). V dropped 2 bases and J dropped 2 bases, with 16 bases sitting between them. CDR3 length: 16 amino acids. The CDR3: CASSYGFLGVTYEQYF. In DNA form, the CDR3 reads TGTGCCAGCAGTTACGGCTTTTTGGGAGTCACCTACGAGCAGTACTTC.

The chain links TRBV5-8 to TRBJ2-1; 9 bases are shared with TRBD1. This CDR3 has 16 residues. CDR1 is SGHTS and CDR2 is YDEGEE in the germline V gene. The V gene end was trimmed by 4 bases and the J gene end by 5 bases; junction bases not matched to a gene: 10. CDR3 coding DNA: TGTGCCAGCAGCCCGACCGGGACAGGGTTCGACAATGAGCAGTTCTTC. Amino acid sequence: CASSPTGTGFDNEQFF.

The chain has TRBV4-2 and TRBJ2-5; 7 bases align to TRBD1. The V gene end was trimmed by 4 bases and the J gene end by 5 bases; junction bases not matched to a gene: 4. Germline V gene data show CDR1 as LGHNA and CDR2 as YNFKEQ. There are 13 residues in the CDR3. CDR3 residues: CASSLGQVETQYF. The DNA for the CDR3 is TGTGCCAGCAGCCTCGGACAGGTGGAGACCCAGTACTTC.

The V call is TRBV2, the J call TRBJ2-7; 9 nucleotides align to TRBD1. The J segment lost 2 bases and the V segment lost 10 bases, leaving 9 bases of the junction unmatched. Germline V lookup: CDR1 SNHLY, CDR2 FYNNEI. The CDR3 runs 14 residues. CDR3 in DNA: TGTGCCATTCGACAGGGGGGGGGACCCTACGAGCAGTACTTC. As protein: CAIRQGGGPYEQYF.